A selection of T cell receptor beta chains follows, all from one sample in a study of T cells in Graves' hyperthyroidism and ophthalmopathy. MiXCR, run by TCRdb on the multiplex PCR reads, gives a single entry per CDR3 protein. Of 700,000 to 850,000 distinct CDR3 sequences in the sample, around 40% were seen once. The source material was blood. These receptors all stem from a woman in her forties with Graves' hyperthyroidism. CDR3s include the opening cysteine and the closing phenylalanine or tryptophan. A D gene is named only where the DNA matches it firmly. Clone size is given for some rows only: seen once, a few or many times, or a class if the clone is expanded.

d_call clone_size j_call v_call cdr3_nt cdr3_aa
- - TRBJ1-1 TRBV20-1 TGCAGTGCTACCGGACGGCTAAACGCTGAAGCTTTCTTT CSATGRLNAEAFF
- many TRBJ2-1 TRBV7-2 TGTGCCAGCAGCTTAGGGTTGATAGTTGGCAATGAGCAGTTCTTC CASSLGLIVGNEQFF
- - TRBJ2-5 TRBV19 TGTGCCTGGAAAAAAGAGTACCAAGAGACCCAGTACTTC CAWKKEYQETQYF
TRBD2 - TRBJ2-5 TRBV12-3/TRBV12-4 TGTGCCAGCAGACCTAGCGGGGAGACCCAGTACTTC CASRPSGETQYF
TRBD1 - TRBJ1-1 TRBV7-3 TGTGCCTGGGGAGGACAGGCGAACACTGAAGCTTTCTTT CAWGGQANTEAFF
- - TRBJ2-7 TRBV7-2 TGTGCCAGTCGACTAGGCGAGCAGTACTTC CASRLGEQYF
- many TRBJ2-7 TRBV5-1 TGCGCCAGCAGCCTGACTTTCTACGAGCAGTACTTC CASSLTFYEQYF
- - TRBJ2-7 TRBV4-3 TGCGCCAGCAGCCAAGCTCCCGGGCAGGGCGAGCAGTACTTC CASSQAPGQGEQYF
- - TRBJ2-6 TRBV10-3 TGTGCCAGCAGTTACTACCGGAACAGGGTGCACTCTGGGGCCAACGTCCTGACTTTC CASSYYRNRVHSGANVLTF
TRBD2 many TRBJ2-5 TRBV19 TGTGCCAGTAGAGTGGCTAGCGGACGCCAAGAGACCCAGTACTTC CASRVASGRQETQYF
- - TRBJ2-5 TRBV4-1 TGCGCCAGCAGCCAAGATTGGGGGGCGCTCCAGGAGACCCAGTACTTC CASSQDWGALQETQYF
TRBD2 - TRBJ2-1 TRBV10-3 TGTGCCATTACTGGCAGCGGGGCGGGCAACAATGAGCAGTTCTTC CAITGSGAGNNEQFF
TRBD1 - TRBJ1-2 TRBV10-3 TGTGCCAGCACACCCCCCCGACAGGGCCCGAGGGACTATGGCTACACCTTC CASTPPRQGPRDYGYTF
TRBD1 few TRBJ2-2 TRBV12-3/TRBV12-4 TGTGCCAGCAGTTTATACAGGGGCCCGAACACCGGGGAGCTGTTTTTT CASSLYRGPNTGELFF
TRBD1 - TRBJ1-2 TRBV7-8 TGTGCCAGCAGCCGGACAGGGGATCCGCTTTGCTATGGCTACACCTTC CASSRTGDPLCYGYTF
- - TRBJ1-4 TRBV10-3 TGTGCCATCAGTGAGTCCACCCGGGGGGAAAAACTGTTTTTT CAISESTRGEKLFF
- - TRBJ2-2 TRBV7-9 TGTGCCTGGAGGGGGGGCGCGGGCACCGGGGAGCTGTTTTTT CAWRGGAGTGELFF
- - TRBJ2-2 TRBV29-1 TGCAGCGGGAGGGACGGCTCGAACACCGGGGAGCTGTTTTTT CSGRDGSNTGELFF
- many TRBJ2-7 TRBV28 TGTGCCAGCAGTTTATGGACCGGGAACTCCTACGAGCAGTACTTC CASSLWTGNSYEQYF
- - TRBJ2-3 TRBV10-2 TGCGCCAGCAGCAAGAGTGGGGCAGATACGCAGTATTTT CASSKSGADTQYF
- - TRBJ1-3 TRBV10-3 TGTGCCATCAGAACCACGGGACGGGAACTCGGAAACACCATATATTTT CAIRTTGRELGNTIYF
- - TRBJ2-7 TRBV7-7 TGTGCTAGCAGCTTGCCACAGCGCTCCTACGAGCAGTACTTC CASSLPQRSYEQYF
TRBD1 - TRBJ1-5 TRBV6-5 TGTGCCATCAGTTCCTCGGGACAGGGGGCCAATCAGCCCCAGCATTTT CAISSSGQGANQPQHF
- many TRBJ2-2 TRBV7-2 TGTGCCAGCAGCCCCTGGCAGGGCCTAAGTACCGGGGAGCTGTTTTTT CASSPWQGLSTGELFF
- few TRBJ1-4 TRBV6-1 TGTGCCAGCAGTCCACGATTGGGGACATCGGTAAATGAAAAACTGTTTTTT CASSPRLGTSVNEKLFF
TRBD1 - TRBJ1-6 TRBV7-9 TGTGCCAGCAAACACCCCTTGGAGGGGGCTTTTTCACCCCTCCACTTT CASKHPLEGAFSPLHF
- few TRBJ1-1 TRBV24-1 TGTGCCAGCAGACTACAAACGGGGGGCTCGGACACTGAAGCTTTCTTT CASRLQTGGSDTEAFF
- few TRBJ2-7 TRBV6-5 TGTGCCAGCTCTCAGCAAGGAAAAACCTACGAGCAGTACTTC CASSQQGKTYEQYF
TRBD2 - TRBJ2-7 TRBV9 TGTGCCAGCAGCGTAGAAGGGACTAGCGCCTACGAGCAGTACTTC CASSVEGTSAYEQYF
- few TRBJ1-5 TRBV5-5 TGTGCCAGCAGGGGGCGGTATAGCAATCAGCCCCAGCATTTT CASRGRYSNQPQHF
TRBD1 few TRBJ2-2 TRBV5-4 TGTGCCAGCAGCTTGGACAGGGGGAGGAACACCGGGGAGCTGTTTTTT CASSLDRGRNTGELFF
TRBD1 - TRBJ1-1 TRBV10-3 TGTGCCAGCAATCAGGGGGCAGGAACTGAAGCTTTCTTT CASNQGAGTEAFF
- - TRBJ2-7 TRBV4-1 TGCGCCAGCAGCCAAGGATTGGCGACCTTCTCCTACGAGCAGTACTTC CASSQGLATFSYEQYF
TRBD2 few TRBJ2-5 TRBV20-1 TGCAGTGCTAGCCATTGGGCTAGCGGGCAAGAGACCCAGTACTTC CSASHWASGQETQYF
- few TRBJ2-2 TRBV12-3/TRBV12-4 TGTGCCAGCAGTGACAGGACAGGGGAGCTGTTTTTT CASSDRTGELFF
- - TRBJ1-1 TRBV7-6 TGTGCCAGCAGCGCCCAAGGAAGGGACACTGAAGCTTTCTTT CASSAQGRDTEAFF
- many TRBJ1-4 TRBV9 TGTGCCAGCAGCGTAGCCGGGGCAGCAGGGGAAAAACTGTTTTTT CASSVAGAAGEKLFF
TRBD1 - TRBJ1-5 TRBV9 TGTGCCAGCAGCGTAGAGGGGACAGGGGTCGGTCAGCCCCAGCATTTT CASSVEGTGVGQPQHF
- many TRBJ2-6 TRBV7-9 TGTGCCAGCACCAATACCGGGCCCACTGGGGCCAACGTCCTGACTTTC CASTNTGPTGANVLTF
- - TRBJ2-3 TRBV29-1 TGCAGCGTTGGGGATACGCAGTATTTT CSVGDTQYF
- many TRBJ1-2 TRBV20-1 TGCAGTGCTTACCTAGGGACCTTCTATGGCTACACCTTC CSAYLGTFYGYTF
- many TRBJ1-2 TRBV6-2/TRBV6-3 TGTGCCAGCAGCCCCCCGACAGTTACGTATGGCTACACCTTC CASSPPTVTYGYTF
TRBD1 few TRBJ1-1 TRBV18 TGTGCCAGCTTCCGGGACAGGGGCACTGAAGCTTTCTTT CASFRDRGTEAFF
- many TRBJ2-5 TRBV20-1 TGCAGTGCTCGCTCGGCGCGAGGGGAAGAGACCCAGTACTTC CSARSARGEETQYF
TRBD1 - TRBJ1-2 TRBV29-1 TGCAGCGTTGTCGGACAGGGCGACTATGGCTACACCTTC CSVVGQGDYGYTF
- - TRBJ1-3 TRBV19 TGTGCCAGTATGGGGATCGACTCTGGAAACACCATATATTTT CASMGIDSGNTIYF
- many TRBJ2-2 TRBV25-1 TGTGCCAGCAGTGAATATGGACCCATCGGCAGGGAGCTGTTTTTT CASSEYGPIGRELFF
- - TRBJ2-5 TRBV29-1 TGCAGCGTTGGGGCAGAGTCGCAAGAGACCCAGTACTTC CSVGAESQETQYF
- few TRBJ1-2 TRBV18 TGTGCCAGCTCACCGGATGCTGCCGGGTATGGCTACACCTTC CASSPDAAGYGYTF
- - TRBJ1-5 TRBV7-2 TGTGCCAGCAGCCAGTCACCAGTGGTCGATCAGCCCCAGCATTTT CASSQSPVVDQPQHF
- - TRBJ1-2 TRBV6-6 TGTGCCAGCAGTTACGGGACCCACTATGGCTACACCTTC CASSYGTHYGYTF
TRBD1 - TRBJ1-2 TRBV4-3 TGCGCCAGCAGCCAAGAAGGGGGTAGGGACAGGGGGTCGAGTGGCTACACCTTC CASSQEGGRDRGSSGYTF